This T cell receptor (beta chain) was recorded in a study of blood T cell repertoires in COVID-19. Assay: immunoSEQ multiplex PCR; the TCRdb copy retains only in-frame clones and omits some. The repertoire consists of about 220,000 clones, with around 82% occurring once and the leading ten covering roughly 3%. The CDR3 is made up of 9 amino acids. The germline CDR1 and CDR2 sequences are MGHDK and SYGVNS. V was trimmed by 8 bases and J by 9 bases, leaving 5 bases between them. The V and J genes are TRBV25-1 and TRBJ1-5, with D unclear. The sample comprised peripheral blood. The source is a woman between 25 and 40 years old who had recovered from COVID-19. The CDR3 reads CASPGPQHF. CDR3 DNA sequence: TGTGCCAGCCCGGGGCCCCAGCATTTT. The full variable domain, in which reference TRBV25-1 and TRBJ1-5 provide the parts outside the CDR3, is EADIYQTPRYLVIGTGKKITLECSQTMGHDKMYWYQQDPGMELHLIHYSYGVNSTEKGDLSSESTVSRIRTEHFPLTLESARPSHTSQYLCASPGPQHFGDGTRLSIL.